This TCR beta chain was sequenced during a study of T cell repertoires in cytomegalovirus infection. Study observations and caveats: Individuals carrying CMV plus the relevant HLA were identified by cumulative frequency of public TCR beta families.

The CDR3 length is 12 residues. V was clipped by 4 bases and J by 3 bases, with 7 bases between them. Per the germline V gene, CDR1 is SGHAT and CDR2 is FQNNGV. This clonotype showed up just a few times. The antigen is not known. TCRdb re-called the reads through MiXCR, storing one row per CDR3 protein. This table has around 100,000 distinct CDR3 sequences, roughly 9.1% appearing once. Material: PBMCs, sequenced either directly or after in vitro stimulation (not recorded which). This TCR came from a human donor in good health (CMV status not recorded). Some clones in this sample may be carry-over from other donors' samples. The chain employs TRBV11-2 and TRBJ2-7; D gene unclear. The CDR3 here is CASSSADYEQYV. CDR3 bases: TGTGCCAGCAGCTCGGCGGACTACGAGCAGTACGTC.